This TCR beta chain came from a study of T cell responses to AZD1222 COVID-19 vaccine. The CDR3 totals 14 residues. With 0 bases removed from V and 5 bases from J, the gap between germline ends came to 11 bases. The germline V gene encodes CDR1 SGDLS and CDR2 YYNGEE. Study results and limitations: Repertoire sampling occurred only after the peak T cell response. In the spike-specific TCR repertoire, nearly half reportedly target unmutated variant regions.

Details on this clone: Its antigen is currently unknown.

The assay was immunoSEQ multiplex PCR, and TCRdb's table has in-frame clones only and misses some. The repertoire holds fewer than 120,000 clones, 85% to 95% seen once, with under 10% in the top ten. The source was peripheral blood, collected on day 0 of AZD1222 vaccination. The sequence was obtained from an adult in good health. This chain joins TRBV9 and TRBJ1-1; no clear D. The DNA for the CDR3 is TGTGCCAGCAGCGTAGGCGTCAAGGGAACTGAAGCTTTCTTT. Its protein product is CASSVGVKGTEAFF.